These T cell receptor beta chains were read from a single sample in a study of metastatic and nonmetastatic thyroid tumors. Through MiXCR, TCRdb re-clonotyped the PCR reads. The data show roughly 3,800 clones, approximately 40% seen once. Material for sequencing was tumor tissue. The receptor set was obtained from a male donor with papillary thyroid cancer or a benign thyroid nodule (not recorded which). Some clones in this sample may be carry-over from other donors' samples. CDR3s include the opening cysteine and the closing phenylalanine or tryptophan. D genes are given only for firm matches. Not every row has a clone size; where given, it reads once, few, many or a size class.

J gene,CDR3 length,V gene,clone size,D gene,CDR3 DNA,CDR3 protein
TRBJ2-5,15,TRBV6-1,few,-,TGTGCCAGCAGTGAATGGGGGGCGGTGGGAGAGACCCAGTACTTC,CASSEWGAVGETQYF
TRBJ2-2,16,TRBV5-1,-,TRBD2,TGCGCCAGCAGCTTGTATCTAGCGGGAAACACCGGGGAGCTGTTTTTT,CASSLYLAGNTGELFF
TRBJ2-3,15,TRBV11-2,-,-,TGTGCCAGCAGTAGAGGCCAGGGGCGGACAGATACGCAGTATTTT,CASSRGQGRTDTQYF
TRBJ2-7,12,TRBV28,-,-,TGTGCCAGCCGGCCGCCCTGGGGAGAGCAGTACTTC,CASRPPWGEQYF
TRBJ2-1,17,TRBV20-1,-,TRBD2,TGCAGTGCTAGAGCCAGCGGGGGGATGCACTCCTACAATGAGCAGTTCTTC,CSARASGGMHSYNEQFF
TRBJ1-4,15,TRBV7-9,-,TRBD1,TGTGCCAGCAGCTACTTGACAGGGGGAAATGAAAAACTGTTTTTT,CASSYLTGGNEKLFF
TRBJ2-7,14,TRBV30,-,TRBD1,TGTGCCTGGAGAGACCGGGACAGGGGCCACGAGCAGTACTTC,CAWRDRDRGHEQYF
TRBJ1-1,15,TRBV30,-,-,TGTGCCTGGAGTGCGACTGGGCAGGGGAGAACTGAAGCTTTCTTT,CAWSATGQGRTEAFF
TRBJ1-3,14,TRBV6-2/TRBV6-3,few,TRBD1,TGTGCCAGCAGTTCTCTGACAGGGATCAACACCATATATTTT,CASSSLTGINTIYF
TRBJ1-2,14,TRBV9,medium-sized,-,TGTGCCAGCAGCTCCACGACAGGTCTTTATGGCTACACCTTC,CASSSTTGLYGYTF
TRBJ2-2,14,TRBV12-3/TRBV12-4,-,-,TGTGCCAGCAGACTCTCAGGATCCACCGGGGAGCTGTTTTTT,CASRLSGSTGELFF
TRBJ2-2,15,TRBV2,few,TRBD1,TGTGCCAGCATGATAGAGGACAGGACCACCGGGGAGCTGTTTTTT,CASMIEDRTTGELFF
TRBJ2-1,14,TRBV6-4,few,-,TGTGCCAGCAGTGACGGCGGCTCACACGAGGCGCAGTTCTTC,CASSDGGSHEAQFF
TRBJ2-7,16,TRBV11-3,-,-,TGTGCCAGCAGCTTAGATGCTTGGGGCAGCTCCTACGAGCAGTACTTC,CASSLDAWGSSYEQYF
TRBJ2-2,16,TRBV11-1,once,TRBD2,TGTGCCAGCAGCTCCATTGGGGGGGTGCGCACCGGGGAGCTGTTTTTT,CASSSIGGVRTGELFF
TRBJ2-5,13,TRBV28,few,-,TGTGCCACCAGCACGCCCGCCATAGAGACCCAGTACTTC,CATSTPAIETQYF
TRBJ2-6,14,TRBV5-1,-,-,TGCGCCAGCAGCCGTAAGTCTGGGGCCAACGTCCTGACTTTC,CASSRKSGANVLTF
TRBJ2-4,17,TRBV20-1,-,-,TGCAGTGCTAGAGTCCAGGGGGGGAAACTAGCCAAAAACATTCAGTACTTC,CSARVQGGKLAKNIQYF
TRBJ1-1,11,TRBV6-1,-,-,TGTGCCAGCAGGGGTCTGCCTGAAGCTTTCTTT,CASRGLPEAFF
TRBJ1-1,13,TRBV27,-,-,TGTGCCAGCAGTTTATCGGAGGGAAGGAGAGCTTTCTTT,CASSLSEGRRAFF
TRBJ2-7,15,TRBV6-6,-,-,TGTGCCAGCAGTTACTCGCTAACAGCGCCCTACGAGCAGTACTTC,CASSYSLTAPYEQYF
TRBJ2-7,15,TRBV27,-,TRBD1,TGTGCCAGCAGGGACCCTACGGACAGGAACTACGAGCAGTACTTC,CASRDPTDRNYEQYF
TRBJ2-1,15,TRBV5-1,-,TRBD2,TGCGCCAGCAGCGACCTCGCGGGGGTCGGCAATGAGCAGTTCTTC,CASSDLAGVGNEQFF
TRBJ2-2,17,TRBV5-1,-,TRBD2,TGCGCCAGCGGGACAGGACTAGCGGGGGTCAGCACCGGGGAGCTGTTTTTT,CASGTGLAGVSTGELFF
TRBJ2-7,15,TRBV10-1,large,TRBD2,TGCGCCAGCAGTGAGTCGGGAGCGGGAGGATTCGAGCAGTACTTC,CASSESGAGGFEQYF
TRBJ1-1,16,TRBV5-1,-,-,TGCGCCAGCAGCCGAAACCCGACAGATATCTACACTGAAGCTTTCTTT,CASSRNPTDIYTEAFF
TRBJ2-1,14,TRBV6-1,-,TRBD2,TGTGCCGGCAGACTAGCGGGAAGTATGGATGAGCAGTTCTTC,CAGRLAGSMDEQFF
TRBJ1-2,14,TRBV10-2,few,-,TGCGCCAGCAGTTGGGCGGAAGTTGGCTATGGCTACACCTTC,CASSWAEVGYGYTF
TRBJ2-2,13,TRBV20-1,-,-,TGCAGTGCTAGAGATCGGATCACCGGGGAGCTGTTTTTT,CSARDRITGELFF
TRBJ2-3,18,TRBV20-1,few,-,TGCAGTGCTTCGACTCTAAACGAACCGGGACTGCACACAGATACGCAGTATTTT,CSASTLNEPGLHTDTQYF
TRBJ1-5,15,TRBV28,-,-,TGTGCCAGCAGTCAGACACGGGGTGACTCTATACCCCAGCATTTT,CASSQTRGDSIPQHF
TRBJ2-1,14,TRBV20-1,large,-,TGCAGTGCTAGTTTGTCGGTATCCTACAATGAGCAGTTCTTC,CSASLSVSYNEQFF
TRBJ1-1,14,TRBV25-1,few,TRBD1,TGTGCCAGCAGTGCGACAGGGTCGAACACTGAAGCTTTCTTT,CASSATGSNTEAFF
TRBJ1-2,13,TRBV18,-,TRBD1,TGTGCCAGCTTGACGACAGGGTGGCTAGGCTACAACTTC,CASLTTGWLGYNF
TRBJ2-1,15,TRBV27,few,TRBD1,TGTGCCAGCAGACTGGGACAGGGAGGCTACAATGAGCAGTTCTTC,CASRLGQGGYNEQFF
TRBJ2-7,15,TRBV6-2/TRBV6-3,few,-,TGTGCCAGCAGTTACGGTGGTACAGAGGCTAAGGGGCAGTACTTC,CASSYGGTEAKGQYF
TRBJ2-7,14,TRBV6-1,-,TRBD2,TGTGCCAGCAGCGTAGCGGGAGTTACGTACGAGCAGTACTTC,CASSVAGVTYEQYF
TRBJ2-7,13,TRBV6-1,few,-,TGTGCCAGCAGGTCGCTCGGGGGTTACGAGCAGTACTTC,CASRSLGGYEQYF
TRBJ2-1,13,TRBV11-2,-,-,TGTGCCAGCAGCCTATCTTGCCTCAATGAGCAGTTCTTT,CASSLSCLNEQFF
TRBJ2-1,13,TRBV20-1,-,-,TGCAGTGCTAGACCGGGGGCCAGGGATGAGCAGTTCTTC,CSARPGARDEQFF
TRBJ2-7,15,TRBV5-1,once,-,TGCGCCAGCAGCTTGGCTTCGGCAGCAACCTACGAGCAGTACTTC,CASSLASAATYEQYF
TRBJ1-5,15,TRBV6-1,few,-,TGTGCCAGCAGTGAAGCTTCCCGGTTAAATCAGCCCCAGCATTTT,CASSEASRLNQPQHF
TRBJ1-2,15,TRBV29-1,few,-,TGCAGCGTTCCGCTCTCCCTAGGACGGACTTATGGCTACACCTTC,CSVPLSLGRTYGYTF